This T cell receptor (beta chain) was obtained from a study of blood T cell repertoires in COVID-19. Assay: immunoSEQ multiplex PCR; the TCRdb copy retains only in-frame clones and omits some. The data hold approximately 220,000 clones, with approximately 80% observed a single time. This CDR3 has 14 residues. Per the germline V gene, CDR1 is MRHNA and CDR2 is SNTAGT. V lost 0 bases and J lost 10, with 10 bases in between. This chain connects TRBV6-4 to TRBJ1-6; no clear D gene. This TCR was sampled from a man between 40 and 49 years old with acute or convalescent COVID-19. The sequencing input was peripheral blood. CDR3 region: CASSDSEAGSPLHF. The CDR3 nucleotides read TGTGCCAGCAGTGACTCGGAGGCGGGATCACCCCTCCACTTT.